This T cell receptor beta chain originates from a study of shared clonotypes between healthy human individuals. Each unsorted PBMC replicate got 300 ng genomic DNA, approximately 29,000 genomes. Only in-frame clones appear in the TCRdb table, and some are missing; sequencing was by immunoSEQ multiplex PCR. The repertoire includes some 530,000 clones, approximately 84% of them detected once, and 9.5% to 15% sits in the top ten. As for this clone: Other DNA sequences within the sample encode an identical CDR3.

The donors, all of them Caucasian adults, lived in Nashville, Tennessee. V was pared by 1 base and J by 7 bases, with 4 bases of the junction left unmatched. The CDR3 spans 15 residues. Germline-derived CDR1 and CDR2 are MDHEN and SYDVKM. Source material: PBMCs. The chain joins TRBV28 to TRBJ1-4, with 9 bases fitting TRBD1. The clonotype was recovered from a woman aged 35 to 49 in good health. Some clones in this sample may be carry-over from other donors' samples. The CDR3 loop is CASSLLGQGSEKLFF. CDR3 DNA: TGTGCCAGCAGTTTATTAGGACAGGGGTCTGAAAAACTGTTTTTT.